Following are 30 T cell receptor beta chains from one sample sequenced in a study of T cell responses to AZD1222 COVID-19 vaccine. Generated by immunoSEQ multiplex PCR, the TCRdb table keeps only in-frame clones and is missing some. This sample has some 170,000 clones, with 70% to 90% found just once. The source material was peripheral blood, sampled 28 days after the second dose of the MenACWY control vaccine. Every receptor here comes from an adult who received the MenACWY meningococcal vaccine as a control.

This clone was recorded a few times. This chain joins TRBV30 and TRBJ1-6; D is uncertain. The CDR3 is made up of 13 amino acids. Trimming took off 3 bases at V and 11 bases at J, with 14 bases between the two ends. Germline assignment: CDR1 GTSNPN and CDR2 SVGIG (reference sequence). The CDR3 nucleotides read TGTGCCTGGAGGATGGGGTCTGGGACACCCCTCCACTTT. It codes for CAWRMGSGTPLHF.

The CDR3 bases are TGTGCCAGCAGTCCACGGGACAGGGTGCCCTTTGAAGCTTTCTTT. Translating gives CASSPRDRVPFEAFF. This chain joins TRBV28 and TRBJ1-1; 9 nucleotides agree with TRBD1. This CDR3 is 15 amino acids long. Germline CDR1 MDHEN, CDR2 SYDVKM. Losses at the gene ends were 5 bases for V and 7 bases for J; bases not matched to a gene: 11.

The gene calls are TRBV9 and TRBJ2-1; 8 positions match TRBD2. J gave up 8 bases and V 0 bases, and 4 bases lay outside the gene matches. This CDR3 comprises 14 residues. Germline V lookup: CDR1 SGDLS, CDR2 YYNGEE. The CDR3 reads CASSVGAGVDEQFF. DNA of the CDR3: TGTGCCAGCAGCGTAGGAGCGGGAGTGGATGAGCAGTTCTTC.

This sequence joins TRBV30 and TRBJ2-1; D is undetermined. Germline V gives CDR1 GTSNPN, CDR2 SVGIG (reference sequence). This CDR3 has 13 amino acids. V was clipped by 4 bases and J by 4 bases, with 11 bases between them. CDR3 loop: CAWTPIPYNEQFF. CDR3 in DNA: TGTGCCTGGACGCCAATCCCATACAATGAGCAGTTCTTC.

The V gene is TRBV6-5, the J gene TRBJ2-7, with 9 bases aligning to TRBD2. Germline V gene sequence: CDR1 MNHEY, CDR2 SVGAGI. Trimming removed 5 bases from V and 6 bases from J; junction bases left unmatched: 8. The CDR3 consists of 14 residues. The CDR3 DNA follows: TGTGCCAGCAGTCGTCCGGGACTAGCCTCCGAGCAGTACTTC. Protein: CASSRPGLASEQYF.

The rearrangement links TRBV28 to TRBJ1-2; 7 bases map to TRBD1. The CDR3 extends over 13 amino acids. CDR1 and CDR2 from the germline V gene are MDHEN and SYDVKM. The V gene end was trimmed by 6 bases and the J gene end by 2 bases; junction bases not matched to a gene: 3. The CDR3 region is CASRSTGNYGYTF. The CDR3 DNA is TGTGCCAGCAGATCGACAGGGAACTATGGCTACACCTTC.

This sequence joins TRBV2 and TRBJ1-1; D not resolved. V lost 8 bases, J lost 1 base, and 17 bases lay in between. The CDR3 extends over 15 amino acids. Germline assignment: CDR1 SNHLY and CDR2 FYNNEI. In DNA form, the CDR3 reads TGTGCCAGCGTAGATGATCAAACCCCGAACACTGAAGCTTTCTTT. Translated: CASVDDQTPNTEAFF.

The J gene is TRBJ2-1, the V gene TRBV5-1; 11 positions match TRBD2. Germline lookup yields CDR1 SGHRS and CDR2 YFSETQ. V lost 6 bases and J lost 4; bases outside the gene matches: 9. This CDR3 spans 16 amino acids. The CDR3 spells CASNPLGTSGYNEQFF. DNA for the CDR3: TGCGCCAGCAACCCCCTGGGGACTAGCGGATACAATGAGCAGTTCTTC.

This chain uses TRBV28 with TRBJ2-5; TRBD2 matches at 7 bases. Germline CDR1 MDHEN, CDR2 SYDVKM. This CDR3 comprises 16 residues. Trimming removed 2 bases from V and 2 bases from J; junction bases left unmatched: 8. The CDR3 DNA is TGTGCCAGCAGTTTAGGGTCCGCGGGGGAACAAGAGACCCAGTACTTC. This sequence encodes CASSLGSAGEQETQYF.

The rearrangement links TRBV9 to TRBJ2-2; D is unclear. The CDR3 has 12 amino acids. Trimming took 0 bases from V and 10 from J, leaving 7 bases between them. CDR1 and CDR2 from the germline V gene are SGDLS and YYNGEE. The CDR3 spells CASSVGVAELFF. DNA for the CDR3: TGTGCCAGCAGCGTAGGGGTGGCGGAGCTGTTTTTT.

V gene TRBV4-1 combines with J gene TRBJ1-5; D not certain. Trimming pared 5 bases from V and 5 bases from J, leaving 10 bases between. The V gene's germline CDR1 is MGHRA and CDR2 YSYEKL. The CDR3 extends over 13 amino acids. CDR3 in DNA: TGCGCCAGCAGCGCAAGCCTCTATCAGCCCCAGCATTTT. This codes for CASSASLYQPQHF.

This rearrangement joins TRBV5-5 to TRBJ2-7; TRBD1 might be the D (5 bases). Trimming left V 4 bases short and J 5 bases short, with 13 bases between. The CDR3 runs to 13 residues. Germline loops: CDR1 SGHKS, CDR2 YYEKEE (reference sequence). The CDR3 protein is CASSRLLDNEQYF. In nucleotides, the CDR3 is TGTGCCAGCAGCCGACTCCTGGACAACGAGCAGTACTTC. Variable domain in full (rest from reference TRBV5-5 and TRBJ2-7): DAGVTQSPTHLIKTRGQQVTLRCSPISGHKSVSWYQQVLGQGPQFIFQYYEKEERGRGNFPDRFSARQFPNYSSELNVNALLLGDSALYLCASSRLLDNEQYFGPGTRLTVT.

The chain links TRBV29-1 to TRBJ1-2; 8 bases map to TRBD1. This CDR3 comprises 13 residues. The V segment lost 4 bases and the J segment 4 bases; nucleotides outside the gene matches: 5. Germline V lookup: CDR1 SQVTM, CDR2 ANQGSEA. In nucleotides, the CDR3 is TGCAGCGTTGTGACGGACAGGGCCTATGGCTACACCTTC. It codes for CSVVTDRAYGYTF.

This clone was picked up one time. The rearrangement links TRBV29-1 to TRBJ2-7, with D perhaps matching TRBD1 (5 bases). The CDR3 has 11 amino acids. Trimming pared 3 bases from V and 8 bases from J, leaving 11 bases between. Germline V gene lookup returns CDR1 SQVTM and CDR2 ANQGSEA. The CDR3 DNA sequence: TGCAGCGTTGACAGGGATTTCAAGCAGTACTTC. Translation: CSVDRDFKQYF.

This rearrangement joins TRBV18 to TRBJ1-1; D is perhaps TRBD1 (6 bases). Germline CDR1 is KGHSH and CDR2 is LQKENI. The CDR3 has 12 amino acids. V was trimmed by 5 bases and J by 5 bases, leaving 9 bases between them. CDR3: CASSRQETEAFF. The DNA of the CDR3 is TGTGCCAGCTCAAGACAGGAAACTGAAGCTTTCTTT.

The chain combines TRBV20-1 with TRBJ1-2, with D hard to call. The V gene's germline CDR1 is DFQATT and CDR2 SNEGSKA (reference sequence). CDR3 length: 11 residues. V was trimmed by 3 bases and J by 7 bases, leaving 9 bases between them. The CDR3 sequence is CSARLEGGYTF. CDR3 sequence (DNA): TGCAGTGCTAGGTTGGAGGGTGGCTACACCTTC.

This chain connects TRBV7-2 to TRBJ2-7; 7 bases are a match to TRBD1. Trimming at V came to 5 bases and at J to 6 bases, leaving 13 bases not matched to a gene. This CDR3 region has 15 residues. CDR1 and CDR2 from the germline V gene are SGHTA and FQGNSA. In nucleotides, the CDR3 is TGTGCCAGCAGCCATGGACAGGTAGCGATGGGCGAGCAGTACTTC. Amino acids: CASSHGQVAMGEQYF.

The chain carries TRBV6-2 or TRBV6-3 and TRBJ1-1, with 10 bases identical to TRBD1. Germline lookup yields CDR1 MNHEY and CDR2 SVGEGT. J lost 3 bases, V lost 3 bases, and 10 bases had no gene match. The CDR3 length is 17 residues. As DNA, the CDR3 is TGTGCCAGCAGTTATCGGACAGGGGGGTTCGCGGACACTGAAGCTTTCTTT. This codes for CASSYRTGGFADTEAFF.

The chain combines TRBV5-1 with TRBJ2-5; D is possibly TRBD1 or TRBD2 (5 bases each). CDR3 length: 16 amino acids. The V and J ends lost 5 bases and 3 bases respectively, with 20 bases between them. Germline V gene data show CDR1 as SGHRS and CDR2 as YFSETQ. As DNA, the CDR3 is TGCGCCAGCAGGCATTCCTCCGGGACGCATAAAGAGACCCAGTACTTC. Translated, it gives CASRHSSGTHKETQYF. Using reference TRBV5-1 and TRBJ2-5 for the parts outside the CDR3, the full variable domain is KAGVTQTPRYLIKTRGQQVTLSCSPISGHRSVSWYQQTPGQGLQFLFEYFSETQRNKGNFPGRFSGRQFSNSRSEMNVSTLELGDSALYLCASRHSSGTHKETQYFGPGTRLLVL.

The chain has TRBV28 and TRBJ2-3, with D possibly being TRBD1 (5 bases). The V end was cut by 4 bases, the J end by 6 bases, with 8 bases between. Looked up from germline, CDR1 is MDHEN and CDR2 is SYDVKM. The CDR3 loop spans 12 amino acids. The CDR3 here is CASSSAGDTQYF. CDR3 nucleotide sequence: TGTGCCAGCAGTTCGGCAGGGGATACGCAGTATTTT.

The rearrangement uses TRBV25-1 and TRBJ1-2; D gene ambiguous. Germline V gives CDR1 MGHDK, CDR2 SYGVNS. V was clipped by 4 bases and J by 7 bases, with 13 bases between them. The CDR3 runs to 13 residues. This chain's CDR3 is CASSVLKNGGYTF. The DNA for the CDR3 is TGTGCCAGCAGTGTCCTTAAGAACGGTGGCTACACCTTC.

V and J are TRBV11-1 and TRBJ2-6, with 7 bases aligning to TRBD1. Germline lookup yields CDR1 SGHAT and CDR2 FQDESV (reference sequence). This CDR3 has 13 residues. The V gene end was trimmed by 1 base and the J gene end by 17 bases; junction bases not matched to a gene: 8. In DNA form, the CDR3 reads TGTGCCAGCAGCTTAGTCTCGGCAGGGGGTTTGACTTTC. Translated: CASSLVSAGGLTF. Supplemented by reference TRBV11-1 and TRBJ2-6, the full variable domain reads EAEVAQSPRYKITEKSQAVAFWCDPISGHATLYWYRQILGQGPELLVQFQDESVVDDSQLPKDRFSAERLKGVDSTLKIQPAELGDSAMYLCASSLVSAGGLTFGAGSRLTVL.

The CDR3 loop is CASSLIWSVTTDTQYF. The CDR3 coding sequence is TGTGCCAGCAGTTTAATCTGGAGCGTGACCACAGATACGCAGTATTTT. The chain is built from TRBV28 and TRBJ2-3; D is undetermined. V shed 2 bases and J shed 2 bases, with 14 bases lying between them. Germline loops: CDR1 MDHEN, CDR2 SYDVKM. The CDR3 has 16 residues. Filled out from reference TRBV28 and TRBJ2-3, the complete variable domain reads DVKVTQSSRYLVKRTGEKVFLECVQDMDHENMFWYRQDPGLGLRLIYFSYDVKMKEKGDIPEGYSVSREKKERFSLILESASTNQTSMYLCASSLIWSVTTDTQYFGPGTRLTVL.

This chain links TRBV18 with TRBJ2-7, with 11 nucleotides matching TRBD1. J was trimmed by 0 bases and V by 6 bases; bases with no gene match: 1. The CDR3 extends over 14 amino acids. CDR1 is KGHSH and CDR2 is LQKENI in the germline V gene. Here the CDR3 DNA reads TGTGCCAGCTCGGGGACAGGGGGCTCCTACGAGCAGTACTTC. This sequence encodes CASSGTGGSYEQYF.

This chain joins TRBV7-9 and TRBJ2-1; no definite D call. CDR1 SEHNR and CDR2 FQNEAQ come from the germline V gene (reference sequence). The CDR3 has 13 residues. With 5 bases removed from V and 6 bases from J, the gap between germline ends came to 11 bases. The CDR3 spells CASSLPGGNEQFF. As DNA, the CDR3 is TGTGCCAGCAGCCTCCCAGGCGGCAATGAGCAGTTCTTC.

The chain employs TRBV7-2 and TRBJ1-2; D not resolved. CDR1 is SGHTA and CDR2 is FQGNSA in the germline V gene. The CDR3 totals 11 residues. V gave up 5 bases and J gave up 3 bases, with 4 bases separating them. The CDR3 spells CASSPDYGYTF. CDR3 nucleotides: TGTGCCAGCAGCCCGGACTATGGCTACACCTTC.

The table lists this clone with a few counts. J is TRBJ2-7 and V is TRBV28, with unresolved D. Germline CDR1 and CDR2: MDHEN and SYDVKM. V lost 10 bases and J lost 0, with 10 bases in between. The CDR3 contains 12 residues. The CDR3 is CATTVSSYEQYF. The CDR3 region has the DNA TGTGCCACCACGGTAAGCTCCTACGAGCAGTACTTC.

V usage is TRBV5-1 and J usage is TRBJ2-2, with D possibly being TRBD1 (6 bases). V lost 2 bases and J 4 bases, leaving 12 bases between the germline ends. The CDR3 length is 15 residues. The germline V gene has CDR1 SGHRS and CDR2 YFSETQ. The CDR3 protein is CASSFPAGATGELFF. The CDR3 bases are TGCGCCAGCAGCTTCCCGGCAGGGGCCACCGGGGAGCTGTTTTTT.

The chain uses TRBV18 and TRBJ1-2; the D gene is possibly TRBD1 (5 bases). This CDR3 is 14 amino acids long. The germline gives CDR1 KGHSH, CDR2 LQKENI. The V gene lost 4 bases and the J gene lost 4 bases, with 13 bases spanning the gap. The CDR3 DNA reads TGTGCCAGCTCACGGCAGGGAGACTTCTATGGCTACACCTTC. As protein: CASSRQGDFYGYTF.

The chain links TRBV27 to TRBJ1-4; D is uncertain. The CDR3 length is 16 residues. V was trimmed by 4 bases and J by 1 base, leaving 13 bases between them. Germline V lookup: CDR1 MNHEY, CDR2 SMNVEV (reference sequence). The CDR3, as DNA: TGTGCCAGCAGTTCCAGTTTCGCCCTAACTAATGAAAAACTGTTTTTT. Its translation is CASSSSFALTNEKLFF.